Following are 27 T cell receptor beta chains from one sample sequenced in a study of long-term antiretroviral therapy in people with HIV (dated by TCRdb to between 2021 and 2022). The immunoSEQ hsTCRB v3.0 assay was used at survey level resolution to sequence the TRB variable region. This is the immuneACCESS table as TCRdb keeps it, with only in-frame sequences that have V and J called. A part of the clones is gone; compared with another copy, unresolved V genes explain less than half, and the rest is unexplained. The sample table holds about 28,000 clones, of which about 90% were seen once. 3% to 4.5% of the sample belongs to the ten largest clones. The material was unsorted PBMCs, obtained 1.8 years after starting antiretroviral therapy. These receptors all stem from a young woman with HIV.

The gene calls are TRBV9 and TRBJ1-3; D may be TRBD1 (6 bases). This CDR3 is built from 14 residues. V shed 4 bases and J shed 9 bases, with 17 bases lying between them. Germline V CDR1 and CDR2: SGDLS, YYNGEE. CDR3 sequence (DNA): TGTGCCAGCAGCTCGAGGGGGGAAACCAGCACCATATATTTT. It specifies CASSSRGETSTIYF. The full variable domain, in which reference TRBV9 and TRBJ1-3 provide the parts outside the CDR3, is DSGVTQTPKHLITATGQRVTLRCSPRSGDLSVYWYQQSLDQGLQFLIQYYNGEERAKGNILERFSAQQFPDLHSELNLSSLELGDSALYFCASSSRGETSTIYFGEGSWLTVV.

This clone has a single count. The CDR3 coding sequence is TGCGGGGGACCCCCCCAGCATTTT. Amino acid sequence: CGGPPQHF. The chain couples TRBV4-3 to TRBJ1-5; TRBD1 is a possible D gene (5 bases). This CDR3 region has 8 residues. The V gene's germline CDR1 is LGHNA and CDR2 YSLEER.

A single count supports this clone. This chain uses TRBV19 with TRBJ1-1, with 7 bases aligning to TRBD1. CDR1 and CDR2 (germline): LNHDA, SQIVND (reference sequence). This CDR3 comprises 13 residues. The CDR3 DNA sequence: TGTTCTGGAAGGGGCAGGGGGTACACTGAAGCTTTCTTT. As protein: CSGRGRGYTEAFF.

V gene TRBV7-3 combines with J gene TRBJ2-1; 9 bases map to TRBD2. After removal of 2 bases from V and 6 bases from J, the junction contained 11 bases not matched to a gene. This CDR3 is 17 amino acids long. Looked up from germline, CDR1 is SGHTA and CDR2 is FQGTGA. CDR3 coding DNA: TGTGCCAGCAGCTTAGGGGCTCGAGCTAGCGGGATCAATGAGCAGTTCTTC. Amino acid sequence: CASSLGARASGINEQFF. Combining the CDR3 with reference TRBV7-3 and TRBJ2-1 gives the whole variable domain GAGVSQTPSNKVTEKGKYVELRCDPISGHTALYWYRQSLGQGPEFLIYFQGTGAADDSGLPNDRFFAVRPEGSVSTLKIQRTERGDSAVYLCASSLGARASGINEQFFGPGTRLTVL.

V is TRBV6-1 and J is TRBJ2-1, with TRBD2 matching 8 bases. This CDR3 comprises 16 residues. After removal of 2 bases from V and 6 bases from J, the junction contained 9 bases not matched to a gene. Germline loops: CDR1 MNHNS, CDR2 SASEGT. The CDR3 here is CASSETAGGSLNEQFF. The CDR3, as DNA: TGTGCCAGCAGTGAAACGGCGGGAGGATCGCTCAATGAGCAGTTCTTC.

The gene calls are TRBV4-1 and TRBJ2-1; TRBD1 is a possible D gene (5 bases). The CDR3 contains 14 residues. Germline V gene data show CDR1 as MGHRA and CDR2 as YSYEKL. Trimming left V 1 base short and J 8 bases short, with 12 bases between. CDR3 in DNA: TGCGCCAGCAGCCAAGGCAGGGCGGTGGATGAGCAGTTCTTC. It specifies CASSQGRAVDEQFF.

This chain connects TRBV2 to TRBJ2-2; D gene uncertain. Per the germline V gene, CDR1 is SNHLY and CDR2 is FYNNEI. Trimming left V 7 bases short and J 6 bases short, with 12 bases between. The CDR3 extends over 13 amino acids. The CDR3 DNA is TGTGCCAGCACCTTAGAGGCCCCCGGGGAGCTGTTTTTT. Encoded protein: CASTLEAPGELFF.

The V call is TRBV9, the J call TRBJ2-7; TRBD1 might be the D (5 bases). The CDR3 length is 14 residues. Per the germline V gene, CDR1 is SGDLS and CDR2 is YYNGEE. V was shortened by 4 bases and J by 2 bases, with 13 bases between the two germline ends. The CDR3 loop reads CASSPMAGPYEQYF. The CDR3 nucleotides read TGTGCCAGCAGCCCTATGGCAGGGCCCTACGAGCAGTACTTC.

This chain joins TRBV27 and TRBJ2-5, with 10 bases lining up with TRBD1. There are 15 residues in the CDR3. The germline CDR1 and CDR2 sequences are MNHEY and SMNVEV (reference sequence). The J segment lost 1 base and the V segment lost 5 bases, leaving 4 bases of the junction unmatched. This CDR3 reads CASSPGQGGQETQYF. The CDR3 DNA is TGTGCCAGCAGTCCTGGACAGGGGGGCCAAGAGACCCAGTACTTC.

The V call is TRBV9, the J call TRBJ1-5; D uncertain. The V and J ends lost 0 bases and 0 bases respectively, with 7 bases between them. The CDR3 loop spans 15 amino acids. Germline V CDR1 and CDR2: SGDLS, YYNGEE. Written as DNA, the CDR3 is TGTGCCAGCAGCGTAGACGGGAATAGCAATCAGCCCCAGCATTTT. Its protein is CASSVDGNSNQPQHF.

This chain connects TRBV15 to TRBJ1-5; D gene unclear. The V gene's germline CDR1 is LNHNV and CDR2 YYDKDF (reference sequence). CDR3 length: 13 amino acids. Between the trimmed V and J ends, which lost 3 bases and 4 bases, there was a span of 7 bases. The CDR3 sequence is CATSRGGNQPQHF. CDR3 sequence (DNA): TGTGCCACCAGCAGGGGCGGGAATCAGCCCCAGCATTTT.

The rearrangement uses TRBV28 and TRBJ1-1, with 9 bases that match TRBD1. Trimming cost V 6 bases and J 5 bases; bases outside gene matches: 4. This CDR3 has 13 amino acids. In germline, CDR1 is MDHEN, CDR2 SYDVKM. The chain's CDR3 is CASSYRGPTEAFF. CDR3 coding DNA: TGTGCCAGCAGCTACAGGGGGCCAACTGAAGCTTTCTTT.

This chain links TRBV9 with TRBJ2-1, with unresolved D. V was cut by 4 bases and J by 3 bases, with 14 bases left in between. The CDR3 contains 15 residues. In germline, CDR1 is SGDLS, CDR2 YYNGEE. The CDR3 loop reads CASSLLPGVYNEQFF. The CDR3 nucleotides are TGTGCCAGCAGCCTCCTCCCGGGCGTCTACAATGAGCAGTTCTTC. Complete variable domain (other parts from reference TRBV9 and TRBJ2-1): DSGVTQTPKHLITATGQRVTLRCSPRSGDLSVYWYQQSLDQGLQFLIQYYNGEERAKGNILERFSAQQFPDLHSELNLSSLELGDSALYFCASSLLPGVYNEQFFGPGTRLTVL.

This clone came up once. The chain joins TRBV15 to TRBJ1-4; D gene ambiguous. Germline CDR1 LNHNV, CDR2 YYDKDF (reference sequence). V lost 8 bases and J lost 3, with 10 bases in between. This CDR3 has 13 residues. CDR3 protein: CATRGSANEKLFF. CDR3 DNA sequence: TGTGCCACCCGGGGATCGGCTAATGAAAAACTGTTTTTT.

The rearrangement joins TRBV27 to TRBJ2-1; TRBD2 is a possible D gene (5 bases). The CDR3 contains 13 residues. The ends were cut back, 5 bases at V and 4 bases at J, with 9 bases in the middle. Germline CDR1 is MNHEY and CDR2 is SMNVEV (reference sequence). The CDR3 DNA is TGTGCCAGCAGTGCCCGGGGTTACAATGAGCAGTTCTTC. Translation gives CASSARGYNEQFF.

The J gene is TRBJ2-7, the V gene TRBV4-1; TRBD1 matches at 8 bases. With V trimmed by 4 bases and J by 5 bases, 13 bases remained unmatched. Germline loops: CDR1 MGHRA, CDR2 YSYEKL. CDR3 size: 16 residues. CDR3 nucleotide sequence: TGCGCCAGCAGCCTTTCCAGCGACAGGGGTTTCGACGAGCAGTACTTC. Protein sequence: CASSLSSDRGFDEQYF.

The CDR3 is CASRTASPLAKNIQYF. DNA for the CDR3: TGTGCCAGCCGGACAGCATCGCCCCTAGCCAAAAACATTCAGTACTTC. The V call is TRBV25-1, the J call TRBJ2-4; perhaps TRBD1 as D (6 bases). Germline CDR1 reads MGHDK; CDR2 reads SYGVNS. V was clipped by 8 bases and J by 0 bases, with 17 bases between them. This CDR3 has 16 amino acids. The entire variable domain, with the rest obtained from reference TRBV25-1 and TRBJ2-4, is as follows: EADIYQTPRYLVIGTGKKITLECSQTMGHDKMYWYQQDPGMELHLIHYSYGVNSTEKGDLSSESTVSRIRTEHFPLTLESARPSHTSQYLCASRTASPLAKNIQYFGAGTRLSVL.

The gene calls are TRBV15 and TRBJ2-5, with a tentative D call TRBD2 (5 bases). V was pared by 0 bases and J by 7 bases, with 12 bases between. Germline V CDR1 and CDR2: LNHNV, YYDKDF (reference sequence). The CDR3 runs to 14 residues. The CDR3 sequence: CATSRDSQAGTQYF. The CDR3 region has the DNA TGTGCCACCAGCAGAGATAGTCAGGCGGGGACCCAGTACTTC.

This clone was found once. The V gene is TRBV6-4, the J gene TRBJ2-1; 11 bases are shared with TRBD2. CDR3 length equals 20 residues. Per germline, CDR1 MRHNA and CDR2 SNTAGT. V lost 4 bases, J lost 4 bases, and 18 bases stayed unmatched. CDR3 nucleotides: TGTGCCAGCAGTGCTTATCCTCAGGGACTAGCGGCAGAGTTGTACAATGAGCAGTTCTTC. Translated, it gives CASSAYPQGLAAELYNEQFF.

The J gene is TRBJ2-7, the V gene TRBV27, with 14 bases fitting TRBD2. Germline assignment: CDR1 MNHEY and CDR2 SMNVEV (reference sequence). V lost 6 bases and J lost 3; bases outside the gene matches: 10. The CDR3 has 17 residues. The CDR3 nucleotides read TGTGCCAGCAGCGACGGGACTAGCGGGAGCTCACACTACGAGCAGTACTTC. Translated: CASSDGTSGSSHYEQYF.

This clone was detected once. This chain connects TRBV2 to TRBJ2-1; the match to TRBD1 covers 10 bases. CDR1 is SNHLY and CDR2 is FYNNEI in the germline V gene. V lost 6 bases to trimming and J lost 6 bases; unmatched junction nucleotides: 2. The CDR3 spans 13 residues. DNA of the CDR3: TGTGCCAGCAGGGGACAGGGGATCAATGAGCAGTTCTTC. Translating gives CASRGQGINEQFF.

Concerning this clone itself: Germline is not matched at one junction end, which may reflect a read error. This chain links TRBV7-8 with TRBJ2-1, with a tentative D call TRBD2 (5 bases). Germline assignment: CDR1 SGHVS and CDR2 FQNEAQ. The CDR3 is 14 amino acids. CDR3 nucleotides: TGTGCCAGCAGCTTGGACTCCTCCCACAATGAGCAGTTCTTC. This encodes CASSLDSSHNEQFF.

This sequence joins TRBV18 and TRBJ1-1; TRBD1 might be the D (5 bases). Per germline, CDR1 KGHSH and CDR2 LQKENI. V lost 8 bases, J lost 1 base, and 14 bases lay in between. This CDR3 contains 14 residues. CDR3 residues: CASRAPGANTEAFF. In nucleotides, the CDR3 is TGTGCCAGCCGAGCACCCGGGGCGAACACTGAAGCTTTCTTT.

The chain uses TRBV5-6 and TRBJ2-5, with unresolved D. Germline V gene data show CDR1 as SGHDT and CDR2 as YYEEEE. V was shortened by 0 bases and J by 3 bases, with 12 bases between the two germline ends. The CDR3 extends over 15 amino acids. CDR3 amino acids: CASSLVQDWEETQYF. Written as DNA, the CDR3 is TGTGCCAGCAGCTTGGTCCAGGATTGGGAAGAGACCCAGTACTTC.

A remark on this clone: An end of the junction differs from the germline gene, which may be a read error. The genes are TRBV7-9 and TRBJ2-7; D is unclear. Germline CDR1 SEHNR, CDR2 FQNEAQ (reference sequence). This CDR3 is built from 14 residues. DNA of the CDR3: TGTGCCAGCAGCTTTTCCAACATCCTAGAGGAGCAGTGCTTC. Translation: CASSFSNILEEQCF.

This clone was found a few times. This sequence joins TRBV5-4 and TRBJ2-7, with TRBD2 as a possible D gene (5 bases). Trimming left V 2 bases short and J 7 bases short, with 10 bases between. The length of the CDR3 is 12 residues. Germline V gene lookup returns CDR1 SGHNT and CDR2 YYREEE (reference sequence). CDR3 region: CASSFGSGEQYF. The CDR3 nucleotides are TGTGCCAGCAGCTTTGGGTCGGGGGAGCAGTACTTC.

The rearrangement joins TRBV11-3 to TRBJ2-7; 7 positions agree with TRBD1. There are 14 residues in the CDR3. CDR1 is SGHNT and CDR2 is YENEEA in the germline V gene. V gave up 1 base and J gave up 3 bases; unmatched junction bases: 3. CDR3 in amino acids: CASSLGDRVYEQYF. CDR3 sequence (DNA): TGTGCCAGCAGCTTAGGGGACAGAGTCTACGAGCAGTACTTC.